Described below is a single T cell receptor beta chain sequence and its context. The same CDR3 also results from other DNA sequences found in this sample. Per the study methods: Using reference gene primer amplification, nucleated cell counts were estimated. Data came from immunoSEQ multiplex PCR; TCRdb stores just in-frame clones and leaves some out. The V and J calls and clone size are taken from that table; D and trimming were inferred from the DNA. This sample has about 110,000 clones; around 74% occur once, and the top ten carry more than 7.5%. The sample comes from a study of blood T cell repertoires in COVID-19. Study information: Both acute and convalescent COVID-19 samples were obtained from the United States, Italy and Spain. From T cells, B-cell-depleted T cells, or PBMCs came the material, which was cDNA or gDNA.

Germline V lookup: CDR1 SGHRS, CDR2 YFSETQ. CDR3 length: 15 amino acids. V lost 0 bases to trimming and J lost 3 bases, with 10 bases between them. The chain uses TRBV5-1 and TRBJ2-4, with D possibly matching TRBD1 (6 bases). The specimen was peripheral blood. The TCR comes from a woman in her sixties or seventies with acute or convalescent COVID-19. CDR3 DNA: TGCGCCAGCAGCTTGGCTCAGGGGAGCAAAAACATTCAGTACTTC. Translated: CASSLAQGSKNIQYF.